The present entry profiles one T cell receptor (beta chain) with its context. Its matching antigen is unknown. The source of the sample is a study of CD8+CD57+ T cells in acquired aplastic anemia. At the level of the study: Across the sorted CD4+ and CD8+ cells, DNA amounts averaged about 3 ug.

Trimming shortened V by 5 bases and J by 0 bases, and 8 bases separated the two germline ends. CDR1 SGHTA and CDR2 FQGNSA come from the germline V gene. The CDR3 contains 13 residues. Study-level points and caveats: Patients and controls shared 25 to 35 CD8+ CDR3 sequences, which appeared highly expressed in patients and within their immunodominant clones.

It was genomic DNA that served as the template for profiling TCR beta VDJ and CDR3. In TCRdb, the reads were re-called with MiXCR into one record per CDR3 protein. Here the sample spans around 180,000 distinct CDR3 sequences, 45% to 60% being singletons. Sequencing was done on patients that had shown CD8+CD57+ cell expansion by flow cytometry. Acquired aplastic anemia of severe grade affected all patients. Blood samples were obtained from patients who had received no prior therapy. The TCR was taken from a human donor with aplastic anemia. The genes are TRBV7-2 and TRBJ2-7, with D uncertain. Sequenced input: sorted CD4+, CD8+, or CD8+CD57+ T cells (not recorded which) from PBMCs. This chain's CDR3 is CASSAEISYEQYF. In nucleotides, the CDR3 is TGTGCCAGCAGCGCCGAGATCTCCTACGAGCAGTACTTC.